This T cell receptor (beta chain) was retrieved from a study of blood T cell repertoires in COVID-19. Study in general: COVID-19 samples from acute and convalescent phases originated in the United States, Italy and Spain. Sample material is recorded as cDNA or gDNA derived from T cells, B-cell-depleted T cells, or PBMCs.

As originally analysed: Reference gene primer amplification in the assay estimated nucleated cell counts. The assay was immunoSEQ multiplex PCR, and TCRdb's table has in-frame clones only and misses some. From that table come the V and J calls and clone size; the DNA was used to work out D and trimming. The sample has 85,000 to 110,000 clones, 89% seen once. This receptor was obtained from a woman in her fifties or sixties with acute or convalescent COVID-19. Sequencing was carried out using peripheral blood.

CDR3 residues: CASSNPGWDTQYF. The CDR3 DNA is TGTGCCAGTAGTAATCCCGGTTGGGATACGCAGTATTTT. The chain uses TRBV19 and TRBJ2-3; D is undetermined. The CDR3 sequence is 13 residues long. Trimming cost V 4 bases and J 6 bases, with 11 bases left between them. The germline V gene has CDR1 LNHDA and CDR2 SQIVND (reference sequence).